This TCR beta chain appears in the sequencing data of a study of OX40 agonist ivuxolimab in advanced cancers. Study-wide findings and caveats: Among the lowest levels of clonal expansion were found in partial responders at 0.1-3.0 mg/kg. CD8+ T cells (on average) carried more expanded clones than CD4+ T cells.

Per the germline V gene, CDR1 is SEHNR and CDR2 is FQNEAQ (reference sequence). V was clipped by 5 bases and J by 2 bases, with 12 bases between them. The CDR3 is 14 amino acids. A word on this clone: Its matching antigen is unknown.

Sequencing was performed with immunoSEQ multiplex PCR; in TCRdb, only in-frame clones are kept and a portion is missing. This repertoire shows more than 55,000 clones, around 87% found once; its top ten account for 4% to 5%. Sequences were derived from CD4+ or CD8+ T cells sorted from blood, sampled in a trial of the OX40 agonist ivuxolimab. The sequence was collected from an adult with an advanced solid tumor such as melanoma, head and neck, liver or kidney cancer. V gene TRBV7-9 combines with J gene TRBJ1-1, with D uncertain. The CDR3 region has the DNA TGTGCCAGCAGCCGTGACTCCTCCAACACTGAAGCTTTCTTT. Translation gives CASSRDSSNTEAFF.